This T cell receptor beta chain was identified in a study of response to subunit inactivated influenza vaccine. TCRdb re-derived calls from the RT-PCR reads in MiXCR, one entry per CDR3 protein. The data hold some 570,000 distinct CDR3 sequences, with about 11% observed a single time. There are 17 residues in the CDR3. Germline trimming cut 7 bases from V and 5 bases from J; bases unmatched to any gene: 11. Looked up from germline, CDR1 is ENHRY and CDR2 is SYGVKD. These same data were also listed under a study on T cells expressing NK-cell markers. That report notes: Making the TCR beta cDNA relied on 5'RACE template switching with UMIs. Whether expanded NKG2C-expressing T cell clones recognize HCMV is unknown.

The sample in question was PBMCs from blood, obtained on the day of vaccination. This sequence joins TRBV10-3 and TRBJ2-1; 13 nucleotides agree with TRBD2. This receptor was identified in a man aged 45 to 65 who received an inactivated influenza vaccine. CDR3 coding DNA: TGTGCCATCACCAGACTAGCGGGGGGCACCGCTAACAATGAGCAGTTCTTC. This codes for CAITRLAGGTANNEQFF.